This paragraph covers one TCR beta chain sequence. Its antigen is still unknown. These data come from a study of lymphopenia after photon versus proton radiotherapy. The assay was immunoSEQ multiplex PCR, and TCRdb's table has in-frame clones only and misses some. This sample has more than 30,000 clones; more than 70% occur once, and the top ten carry 2.5% to 3.5%. V shed 5 bases and J shed 4 bases, with 14 bases lying between them. The CDR3 consists of 14 residues. Germline CDR1 reads LGHNA; CDR2 reads YNFKEQ. Study-wide findings and caveats: Oligoclonal CD8+ Temra expansion after nadir drove photon patients' diversity drop. Authors raise, but do not show, better survival with proton therapy.

Sequenced material: peripheral blood, taken from a patient treated with photon-based radiotherapy. V usage is TRBV4-2 and J usage is TRBJ1-1; D gene ambiguous. This TCR was recovered from a man in his fifties with gastric cancer. The CDR3 coding sequence is TGTGCCAGCAGCTCCCATAGGTACCCCACTGAAGCTTTCTTT. Translation: CASSSHRYPTEAFF.